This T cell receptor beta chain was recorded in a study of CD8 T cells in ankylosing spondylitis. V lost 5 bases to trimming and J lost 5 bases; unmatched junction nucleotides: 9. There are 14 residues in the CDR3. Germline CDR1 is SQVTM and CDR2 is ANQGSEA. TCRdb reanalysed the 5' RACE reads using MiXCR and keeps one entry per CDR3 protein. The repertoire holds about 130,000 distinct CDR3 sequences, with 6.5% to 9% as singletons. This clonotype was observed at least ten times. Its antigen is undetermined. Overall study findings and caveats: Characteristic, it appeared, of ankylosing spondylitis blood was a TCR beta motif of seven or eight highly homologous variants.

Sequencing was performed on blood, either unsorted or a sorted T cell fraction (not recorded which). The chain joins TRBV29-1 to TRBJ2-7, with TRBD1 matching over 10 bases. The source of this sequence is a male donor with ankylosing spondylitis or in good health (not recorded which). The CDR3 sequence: CSVFSGTGVHEQYF. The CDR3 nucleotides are TGCAGCGTTTTCTCCGGGACAGGGGTCCACGAGCAGTACTTC.